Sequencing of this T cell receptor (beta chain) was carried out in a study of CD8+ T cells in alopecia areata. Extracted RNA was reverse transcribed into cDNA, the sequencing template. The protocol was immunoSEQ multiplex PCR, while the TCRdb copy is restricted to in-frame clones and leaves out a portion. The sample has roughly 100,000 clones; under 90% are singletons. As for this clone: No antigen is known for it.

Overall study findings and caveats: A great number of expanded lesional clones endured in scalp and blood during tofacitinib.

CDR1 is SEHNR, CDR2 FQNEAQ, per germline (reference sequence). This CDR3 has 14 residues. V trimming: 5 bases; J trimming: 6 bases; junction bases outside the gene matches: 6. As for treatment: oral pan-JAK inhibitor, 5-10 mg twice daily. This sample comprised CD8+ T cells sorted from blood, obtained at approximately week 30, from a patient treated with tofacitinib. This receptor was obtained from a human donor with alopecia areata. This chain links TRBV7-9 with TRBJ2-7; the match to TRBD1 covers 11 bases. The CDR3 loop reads CASSTRTGGGEQYF. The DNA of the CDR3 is TGTGCCAGCAGCACGCGGACAGGGGGCGGCGAGCAGTACTTC.